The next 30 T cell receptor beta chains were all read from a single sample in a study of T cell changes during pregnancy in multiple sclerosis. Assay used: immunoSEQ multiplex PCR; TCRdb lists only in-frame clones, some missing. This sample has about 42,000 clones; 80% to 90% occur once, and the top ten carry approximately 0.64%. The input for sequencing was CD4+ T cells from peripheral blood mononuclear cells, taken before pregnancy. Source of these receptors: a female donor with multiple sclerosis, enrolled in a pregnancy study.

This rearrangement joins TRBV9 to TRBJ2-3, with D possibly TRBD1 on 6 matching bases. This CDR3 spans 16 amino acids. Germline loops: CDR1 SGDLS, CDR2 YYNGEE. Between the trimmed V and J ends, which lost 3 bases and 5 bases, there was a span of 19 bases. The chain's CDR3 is CASSGTVLNVRDTQYF. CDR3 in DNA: TGTGCCAGCAGCGGGACAGTGCTGAACGTCAGAGATACGCAGTATTTT.

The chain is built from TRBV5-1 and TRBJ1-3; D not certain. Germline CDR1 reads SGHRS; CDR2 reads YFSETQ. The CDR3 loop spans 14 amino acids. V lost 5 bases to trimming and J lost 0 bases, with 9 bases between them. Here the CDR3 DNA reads TGCGCCAGCAGTTGGCAGGCCTCTGGAAACACCATATATTTT. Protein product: CASSWQASGNTIYF.

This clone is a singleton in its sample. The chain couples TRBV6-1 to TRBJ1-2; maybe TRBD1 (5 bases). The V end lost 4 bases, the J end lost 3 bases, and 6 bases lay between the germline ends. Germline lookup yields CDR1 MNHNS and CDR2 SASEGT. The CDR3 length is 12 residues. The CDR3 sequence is CASSVTDYGYTF. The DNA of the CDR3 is TGTGCCAGCAGTGTGACAGACTATGGCTACACCTTC.

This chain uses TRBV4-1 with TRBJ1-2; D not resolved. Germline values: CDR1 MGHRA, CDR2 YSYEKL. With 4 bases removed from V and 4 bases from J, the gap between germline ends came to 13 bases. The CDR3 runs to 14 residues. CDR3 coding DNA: TGCGCCAGCAGCCCTGAGCGGCAGAGCTATGGCTACACCTTC. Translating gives CASSPERQSYGYTF.

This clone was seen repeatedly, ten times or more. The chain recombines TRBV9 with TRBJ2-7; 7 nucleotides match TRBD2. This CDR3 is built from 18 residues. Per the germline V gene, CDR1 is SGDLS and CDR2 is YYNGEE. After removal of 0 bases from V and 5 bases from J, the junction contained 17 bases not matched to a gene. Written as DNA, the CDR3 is TGTGCCAGCAGCGTAGAAGGCAGCGGGGTCGTAGGGGCCCACGAGCAGTACTTC. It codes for CASSVEGSGVVGAHEQYF.

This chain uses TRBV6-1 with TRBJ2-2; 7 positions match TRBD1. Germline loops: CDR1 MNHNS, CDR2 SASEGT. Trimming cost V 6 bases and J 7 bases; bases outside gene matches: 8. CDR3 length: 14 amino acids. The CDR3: CASSADRRDGELFF. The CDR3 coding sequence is TGTGCCAGCAGCGCGGACAGGCGTGACGGGGAGCTGTTTTTT.

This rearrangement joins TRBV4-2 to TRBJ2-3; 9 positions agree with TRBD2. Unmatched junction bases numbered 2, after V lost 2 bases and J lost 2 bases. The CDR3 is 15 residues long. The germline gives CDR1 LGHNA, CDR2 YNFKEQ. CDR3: CASSQLAGNTDTQYF. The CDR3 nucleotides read TGTGCCAGCAGCCAACTAGCGGGGAACACAGATACGCAGTATTTT.

The CDR3 DNA follows: TGTGCCAGCAGACGGGCCGAGGGGGCGCGGGGCTACACCTTC. This encodes CASRRAEGARGYTF. The gene calls are TRBV6-1 and TRBJ1-2; 7 nucleotides line up with TRBD1. Germline V CDR1 and CDR2: MNHNS, SASEGT. The V and J ends lost 6 bases and 8 bases, in that order; junction bases with no gene match: 12. This CDR3 is built from 14 residues.

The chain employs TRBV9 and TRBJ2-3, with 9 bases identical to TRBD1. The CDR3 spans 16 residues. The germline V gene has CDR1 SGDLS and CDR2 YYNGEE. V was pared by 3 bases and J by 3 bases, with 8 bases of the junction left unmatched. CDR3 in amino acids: CASSASGTGWTDTQYF. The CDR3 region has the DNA TGTGCCAGCAGCGCTTCCGGGACAGGGTGGACAGATACGCAGTATTTT.

The DNA of the CDR3 is TGTGCCAGCAGCGCCATTGGGGGGACGGGGTATAATTCACCCCTCCACTTT. Translating gives CASSAIGGTGYNSPLHF. The chain recombines TRBV9 with TRBJ1-6; tentatively, D is TRBD1 (5 bases). The length of the CDR3 is 17 residues. Germline V lookup: CDR1 SGDLS, CDR2 YYNGEE. V lost 3 bases, J lost 4 bases, and 17 bases lay in between.

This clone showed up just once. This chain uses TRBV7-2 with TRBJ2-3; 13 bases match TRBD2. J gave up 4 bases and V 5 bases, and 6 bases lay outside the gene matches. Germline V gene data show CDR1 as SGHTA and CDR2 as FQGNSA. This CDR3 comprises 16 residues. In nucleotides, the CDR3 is TGTGCCAGCAGCCGTAGACTAGCGGGGGGTGCAGATACGCAGTATTTT. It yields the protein CASSRRLAGGADTQYF.

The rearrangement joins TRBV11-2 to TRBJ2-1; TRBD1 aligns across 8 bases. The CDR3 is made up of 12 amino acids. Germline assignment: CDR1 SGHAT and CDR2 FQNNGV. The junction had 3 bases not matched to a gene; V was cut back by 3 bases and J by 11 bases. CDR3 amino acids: CASSFGQGQQFF. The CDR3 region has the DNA TGTGCCAGCAGCTTTGGACAGGGTCAGCAGTTCTTC. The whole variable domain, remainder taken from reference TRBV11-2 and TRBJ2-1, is EAGVAQSPRYKIIEKRQSVAFWCNPISGHATLYWYQQILGQGPKLLIQFQNNGVVDDSQLPKDRFSAERLKGVDSTLKIQPAKLEDSAVYLCASSFGQGQQFFGPGTRLTVL.

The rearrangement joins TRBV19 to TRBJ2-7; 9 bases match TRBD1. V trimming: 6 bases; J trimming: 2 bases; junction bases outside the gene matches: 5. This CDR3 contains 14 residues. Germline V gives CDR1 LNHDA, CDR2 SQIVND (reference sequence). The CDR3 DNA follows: TGTGCCAGTAGGCCCCGGACAGGGGCCTACGAGCAGTACTTC. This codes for CASRPRTGAYEQYF.

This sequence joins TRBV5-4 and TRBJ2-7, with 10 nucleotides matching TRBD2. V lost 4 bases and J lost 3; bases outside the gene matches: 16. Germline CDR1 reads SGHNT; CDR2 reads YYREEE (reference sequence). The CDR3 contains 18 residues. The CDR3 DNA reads TGTGCCAGCAGCCGTACGGCTAGCGGGAGCCCCTACTTCTACGAGCAGTACTTC. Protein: CASSRTASGSPYFYEQYF.

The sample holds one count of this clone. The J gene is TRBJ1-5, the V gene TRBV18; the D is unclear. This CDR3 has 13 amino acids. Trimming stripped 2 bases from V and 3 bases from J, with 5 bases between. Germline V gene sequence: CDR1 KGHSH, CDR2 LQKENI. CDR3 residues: CASSPNTNQPQHF. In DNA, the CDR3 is TGTGCCAGCTCACCAAACACCAATCAGCCCCAGCATTTT.

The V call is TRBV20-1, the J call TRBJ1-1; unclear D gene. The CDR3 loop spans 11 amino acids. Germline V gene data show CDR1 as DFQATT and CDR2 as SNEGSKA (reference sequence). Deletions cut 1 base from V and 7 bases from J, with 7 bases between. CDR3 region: CSARGPGEAFF. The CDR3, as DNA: TGCAGTGCTAGAGGACCGGGTGAAGCTTTCTTT.

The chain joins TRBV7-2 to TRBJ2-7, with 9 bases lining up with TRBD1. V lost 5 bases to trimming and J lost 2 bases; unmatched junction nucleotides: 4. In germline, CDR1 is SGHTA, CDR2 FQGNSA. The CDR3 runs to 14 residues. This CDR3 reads CASSPGDRAYEQYF. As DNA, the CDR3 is TGTGCCAGCAGCCCCGGGGACAGGGCCTACGAGCAGTACTTC. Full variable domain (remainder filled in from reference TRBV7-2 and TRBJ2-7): GAGVSQSPSNKVTEKGKDVELRCDPISGHTALYWYRQSLGQGLEFLIYFQGNSAPDKSGLPSDRFSAERTGGSVSTLTIQRTQQEDSAVYLCASSPGDRAYEQYFGPGTRLTVT.

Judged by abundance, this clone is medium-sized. The CDR3 protein is CASSRTLIQGGSPLHF. In nucleotides, the CDR3 is TGTGCCAGCAGTCGAACTCTTATCCAAGGGGGTTCACCCCTCCACTTT. The chain uses TRBV5-6 and TRBJ1-6; D possibly corresponds to TRBD1 (6 bases). Germline V gene data show CDR1 as SGHDT and CDR2 as YYEEEE. This CDR3 is built from 16 residues. Trimming shortened V by 5 bases and J by 9 bases, and 21 bases separated the two germline ends. The full variable domain, completed using reference TRBV5-6 and TRBJ1-6, is DAGVTQSPTHLIKTRGQQVTLRCSPKSGHDTVSWYQQALGQGPQFIFQYYEEEERQRGNFPDRFSGHQFPNYSSELNVNALLLGDSALYLCASSRTLIQGGSPLHFGNGTRLTVT.

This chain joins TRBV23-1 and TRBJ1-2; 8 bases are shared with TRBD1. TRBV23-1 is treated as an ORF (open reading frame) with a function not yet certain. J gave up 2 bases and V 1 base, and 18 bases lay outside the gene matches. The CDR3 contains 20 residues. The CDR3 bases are TGCGCCAGCAGTCAATGTTGGGCCGGGGACAGGACTAACGGGAACTATGGCTACACCTTC. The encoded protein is CASSQCWAGDRTNGNYGYTF.

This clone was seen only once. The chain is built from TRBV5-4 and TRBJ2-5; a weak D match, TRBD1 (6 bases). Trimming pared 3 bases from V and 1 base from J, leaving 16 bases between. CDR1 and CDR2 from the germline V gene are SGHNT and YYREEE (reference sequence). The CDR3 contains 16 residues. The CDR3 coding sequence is TGTGCCAGCAGCTCGATTTTTCGACAGGCCCAAGAGACCCAGTACTTC. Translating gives CASSSIFRQAQETQYF.

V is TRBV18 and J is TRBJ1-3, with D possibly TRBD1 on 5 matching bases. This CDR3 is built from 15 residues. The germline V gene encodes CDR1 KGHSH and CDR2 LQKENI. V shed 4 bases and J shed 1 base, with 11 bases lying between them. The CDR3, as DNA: TGTGCCAGCTCACTGGCGGGGCTATCTGGAAACACCATATATTTT. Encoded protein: CASSLAGLSGNTIYF.

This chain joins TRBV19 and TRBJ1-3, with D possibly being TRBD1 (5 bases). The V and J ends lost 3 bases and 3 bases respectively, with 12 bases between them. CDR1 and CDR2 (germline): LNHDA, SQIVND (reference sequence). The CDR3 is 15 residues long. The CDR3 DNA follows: TGTGCCAGTAGTATGGAGGGGTTTATTGGAAACACCATATATTTT. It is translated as CASSMEGFIGNTIYF.

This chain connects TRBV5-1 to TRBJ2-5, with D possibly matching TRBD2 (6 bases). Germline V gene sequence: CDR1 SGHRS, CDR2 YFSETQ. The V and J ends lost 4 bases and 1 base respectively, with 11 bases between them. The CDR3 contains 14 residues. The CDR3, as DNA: TGCGCCAGCAGCCAGTCCGGGAGCCAAGAGACCCAGTACTTC. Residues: CASSQSGSQETQYF.

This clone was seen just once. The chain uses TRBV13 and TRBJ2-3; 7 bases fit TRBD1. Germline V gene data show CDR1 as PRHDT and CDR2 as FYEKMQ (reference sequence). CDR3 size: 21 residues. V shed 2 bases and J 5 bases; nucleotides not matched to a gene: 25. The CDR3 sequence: CASSLFLRSSRDSPEEDTQYF. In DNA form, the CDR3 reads TGTGCCAGCAGCTTATTCCTCCGAAGTAGTCGGGACAGTCCTGAGGAAGATACGCAGTATTTT.

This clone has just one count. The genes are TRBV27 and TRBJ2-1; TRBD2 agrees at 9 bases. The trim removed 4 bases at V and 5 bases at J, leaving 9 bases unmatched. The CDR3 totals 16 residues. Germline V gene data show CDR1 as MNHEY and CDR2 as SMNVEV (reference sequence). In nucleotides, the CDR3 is TGTGCCAGCAGTTACTTAGCGGGGGATGTTCACAATGAGCAGTTCTTC. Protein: CASSYLAGDVHNEQFF.

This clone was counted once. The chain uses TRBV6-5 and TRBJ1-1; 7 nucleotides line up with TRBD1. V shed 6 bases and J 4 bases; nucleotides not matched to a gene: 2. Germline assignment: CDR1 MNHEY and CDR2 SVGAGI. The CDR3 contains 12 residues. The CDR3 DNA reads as TGTGCCAGCAGGACAGGGTTCACTGAAGCTTTCTTT. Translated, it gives CASRTGFTEAFF.

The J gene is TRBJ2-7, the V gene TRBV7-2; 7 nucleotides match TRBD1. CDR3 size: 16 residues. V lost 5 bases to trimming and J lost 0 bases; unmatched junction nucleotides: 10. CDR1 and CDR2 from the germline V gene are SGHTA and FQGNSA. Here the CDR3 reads CASSRTGQSGSYEQYF. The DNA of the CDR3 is TGTGCCAGCAGCCGAACGGGACAGAGCGGCTCCTACGAGCAGTACTTC.

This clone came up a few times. CDR3 DNA: TGTGCCAGCAGTGAAAGCCGAGATGGCTACACCTTC. Its translation is CASSESRDGYTF. The chain recombines TRBV2 with TRBJ1-2; the D is unclear. Trimming removed 2 bases at V and 6 bases at J, with 7 bases between. CDR3 length: 12 amino acids. CDR1 and CDR2 from the germline V gene are SNHLY and FYNNEI.

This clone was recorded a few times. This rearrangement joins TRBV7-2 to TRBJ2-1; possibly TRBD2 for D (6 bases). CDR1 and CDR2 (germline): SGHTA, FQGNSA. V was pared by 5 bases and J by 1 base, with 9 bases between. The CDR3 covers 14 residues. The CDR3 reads CASSRDSSYNEQFF. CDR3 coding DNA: TGTGCCAGCAGCCGGGACTCGTCCTACAATGAGCAGTTCTTC.

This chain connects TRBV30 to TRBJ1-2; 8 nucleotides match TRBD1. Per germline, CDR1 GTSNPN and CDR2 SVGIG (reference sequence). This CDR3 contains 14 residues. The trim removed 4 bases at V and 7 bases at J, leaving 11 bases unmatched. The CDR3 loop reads CAWILGTGLSGYTF. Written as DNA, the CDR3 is TGTGCCTGGATCCTCGGGACAGGCCTATCTGGCTACACCTTC.